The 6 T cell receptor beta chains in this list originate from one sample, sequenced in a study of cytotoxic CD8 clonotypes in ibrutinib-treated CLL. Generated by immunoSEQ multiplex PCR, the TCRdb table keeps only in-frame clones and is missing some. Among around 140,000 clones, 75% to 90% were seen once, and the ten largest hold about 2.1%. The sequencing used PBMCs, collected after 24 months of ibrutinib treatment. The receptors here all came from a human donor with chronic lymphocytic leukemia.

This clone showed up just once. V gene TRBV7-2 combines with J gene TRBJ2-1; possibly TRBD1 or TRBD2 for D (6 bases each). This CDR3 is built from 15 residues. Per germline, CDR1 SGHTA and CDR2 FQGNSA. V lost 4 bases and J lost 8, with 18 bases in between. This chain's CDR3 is CASSSSFGGPYEQFF. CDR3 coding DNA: TGTGCCAGCAGCTCATCCTTTGGGGGGCCTTATGAGCAGTTCTTC.

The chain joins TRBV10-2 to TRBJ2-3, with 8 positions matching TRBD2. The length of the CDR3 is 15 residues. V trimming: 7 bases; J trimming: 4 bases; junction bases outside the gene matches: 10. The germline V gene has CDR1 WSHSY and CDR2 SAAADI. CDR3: CASIVDSGGADTQYF. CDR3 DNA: TGCGCCAGCATTGTGGACAGCGGGGGCGCAGATACGCAGTATTTT.

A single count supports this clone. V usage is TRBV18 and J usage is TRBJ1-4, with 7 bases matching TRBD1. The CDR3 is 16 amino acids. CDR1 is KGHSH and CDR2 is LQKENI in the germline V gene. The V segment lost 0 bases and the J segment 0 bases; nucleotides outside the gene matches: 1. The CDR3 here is CASSPPQGATNEKLFF. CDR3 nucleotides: TGTGCCAGCTCACCACCTCAGGGGGCAACTAATGAAAAACTGTTTTTT.

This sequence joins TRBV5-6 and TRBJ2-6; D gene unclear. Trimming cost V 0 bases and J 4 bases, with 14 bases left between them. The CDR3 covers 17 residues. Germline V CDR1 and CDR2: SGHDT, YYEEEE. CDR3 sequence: CASSLETKPYGANVLTF. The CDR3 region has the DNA TGTGCCAGCAGCTTGGAAACTAAACCGTACGGGGCCAACGTCCTGACTTTC.

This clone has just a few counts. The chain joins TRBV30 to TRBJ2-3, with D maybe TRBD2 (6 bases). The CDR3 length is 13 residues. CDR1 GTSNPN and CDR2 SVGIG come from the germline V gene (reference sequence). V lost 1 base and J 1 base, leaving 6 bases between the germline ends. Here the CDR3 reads CAWSGGGTDTQYF. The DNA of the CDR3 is TGTGCCTGGAGTGGGGGGGGCACAGATACGCAGTATTTT.

As DNA, the CDR3 is TGTGCCAGCAGTTACGGAGGGAACGTATGTCCCCCTTCCTACGAGCAGTACTTC. Translating it yields CASSYGGNVCPPSYEQYF. This rearrangement joins TRBV6-7 to TRBJ2-7; tentative D call: TRBD2 (6 bases). TRBV6-7 is an ORF, with its function uncertain. Trimming removed 2 bases at V and 1 base at J, with 21 bases between. The CDR3 length is 18 residues.